This T cell receptor (beta chain) is from a study of beta chain features in type 1 diabetes. Sequencing targeted expressed TCRB transcripts, as all isolated RNA had been reverse transcribed. TCRdb's copy holds only in-frame clones and misses some; the assay was immunoSEQ multiplex PCR. Of just over 600,000 clones in the sample, 15% to 17% were seen once. The CDR3 consists of 16 residues. This clone was observed a handful of times. Sequencing was performed on naive CD4+ T cells from blood. The chain recombines TRBV21-1 with TRBJ2-7; the D call of TRBD1 is as the table states it, not checked on the DNA. TRBV21-1 is classified as a pseudogene. The TCR sequence derives from a man between 18 and 29 years old in good health. This chain's CDR3 is CASSRSETVEPYEQYF. CDR3 nucleotides: TGTGCCAGCAGCCGATCGGAAACAGTCGAACCCTACGAGCAGTACTTC.